This TCR beta chain was recorded in a study of long-term antiretroviral therapy in people with HIV (dated 2022 in TCRdb). Concerning the study at large: The earliest samples were collected about a decade before the 2015 WHO recommendation for immediate ART, when ART was typically delayed until CD4 counts fell. Of the roughly 30 participants with HIV, 10 to 11 were female. This retrospective serial study examined whether starting ART and sustained HIV suppression were associated with changes in the composition and diversity of the TRB repertoire in peripheral blood. Test extractions of a monoclonal T-cell line alongside 33 polyclonal samples showed no cross-contamination during QIAcube processing. From 30 adults with confirmed HIV infection, the cohort provided approximately 190 cryopreserved PBMC samples, gathered serially across a mean of around six years (range 1-12). General study outcomes and caveats: The samples were dated from 2004 to 2017, and the ART regimens that were used may be less effective than current ART regimens. A significant increase in TRB diversity was found to be associated with ART initiation, although TRB diversity was observed to remain significantly below that of transplant donor controls even after long-term ART. Unsorted PBMC were profiled instead of sorted CD4+ and CD8+ T cells because pre-ART samples had limited cell numbers. Compared with controls, HIV repertoires had narrower CDR3 length ranges, and the network structure pointed to an antigen-experienced repertoire that shifted only slightly toward naive after ART. At every time point, the repertoire was dominated by expanded TRB clones first identified before ART initiation, although this dominance fluctuated and, in many PLHIV, declined after ART. No data were available on ART adherence, viral resistance or therapy changes, limiting inferences about post-ART repertoire changes. Limited PBMC availability meant only the TCR beta chain was sequenced, without alpha chain pairing.

Participants were included only if at least one PBMC sample before ART initiation and at least two post-ART samples were available. Treatment was received in the United States of America by all participants with HIV. Cryopreserved samples of about 0.95-11 million PBMC were thawed and washed before DNA extraction. At the time of the earliest PBMC sample, participants with HIV were aged between roughly 20 and 60 years. PBMC samples from each participant spanned 1-4 timepoints before ART initiation and 2-8 timepoints after ART initiation, with a median of 7 samples. For every participant, serial HIV viral load, CD4+ T-cell count, ART history and demographic data were obtained. Using a Qiagen kit on a QIAcube, genomic DNA was extracted from unsorted PBMC, with samples processed in batches of 12. The immunoSEQ hsTCRB v3.0 assay was used at survey level resolution to sequence the TRB variable region. A depth of roughly 40,000-55,000 T-cell genomes per sample was targeted for TRB sequencing. Pooled TRB libraries were sequenced on an Illumina MiSeq with a v3 150-cycle kit. As for the original processing: Analysis of repertoires was carried out in R inside a reproducible Nextflow workflow spanning QC, data transformation and analysis. LymphoSeq2, an R package for exploring AIRR-Seq data, was used to implement custom analyses. A handful of samples yielding fewer than 5000 total TRB sequences were excluded, leaving 188 analyzed HIV repertoires. Among the 188 retained HIV repertoires, 59 were collected before ART initiation and fewer than 150 were collected after ART initiation. Repertoires were downsampled to 5000 TRB nucleotide sequences, and summary statistics were averaged over 100 downsampling iterations. The analysis kept only TRB sequences whose CDR3 regions were at least seven amino acids long. Diversity was measured with a Shannon entropy-derived clonality score and the Gini coefficient. In the repertoire networks, any two of the top 5000 CDR3 amino acid sequences were linked whenever the two sequences differed by an edit distance of one. For TRB CDR3 amino acid sequences, GLIPH2 was used to predict antigen specificity groups and MHC restriction. To flag known CMV, EBV, HIV or tissue antigen associations, CDR3 amino acid sequences were matched against VDJdb and McPAS-TCR. Pre-ART, post-ART and control groups were compared with Wilcoxon signed-rank tests and Holm-Bonferroni correction. Entries here come from immuneACCESS through TCRdb and include only in-frame sequences with V and J called. Some clones fail to appear in such tables; in the studies checked, an unresolved V gene covers under half of the shortfall, and the cause of the remainder is unknown. V and J calls and clone size are given by that table; D and trimming were obtained from the DNA. The sample table shows over 35,000 clones, and 94% are seen once. 2% to 2.5% of the sample belongs to the ten largest clones.

Note on this clone: Its recognized antigen is unknown. No clone much larger than this one lies a single base away; base qualities are absent.

Spanning cysteine to phenylalanine, the CDR3 consists of 15 amino acids. Only the CDR3 portion is preserved as DNA: 45 bases, with reading frame beginning at the first base. At the junction V is shortened by 7 bases and J by 2 bases; bases outside the gene matches: 8. The germline V gene encodes CDR1 MNHNS and CDR2 SASEGT. The sequence came from a man aged 25-45 years with HIV. The material sequenced was unsorted PBMCs, taken around 9.2 years after starting antiretroviral therapy. Recombination connected TRBV6-1 to TRBJ2-3; 8 bases in the middle match TRBD2. CDR3 sequence: CASTRERGITDTQYF. The sequence in DNA is TGTGCCAGCACCAGGGAGCGGGGGATCACAGATACGCAGTATTTT.